This TCR beta chain was recorded in a study of T cell repertoires in cytomegalovirus infection. Study overall: The public TCR beta signatures pointed to both CMV infection and matching HLA type.

In this sample, this clonotype turned up a few times. Its antigen remains unknown. Germline V lookup: CDR1 SGHVS, CDR2 FQNEAQ. The CDR3 length is 15 residues. V lost 5 bases, J lost 5 bases, and 11 bases stayed unmatched. TCRdb re-called the reads through MiXCR, storing one row per CDR3 protein. The sample yields roughly 180,000 distinct CDR3 sequences, about 15% seen once. General study findings and limits: The study identified carriers of CMV plus the relevant HLA from cumulative public TCR beta family frequency. Across the ex vivo response, the dominant clonotypes were HLA-C-restricted CMV-specific TCR beta clonotypes.

This TCR was sampled from a human donor in good health (CMV status not recorded). Some clones in this sample may be carry-over from other donors' samples. The rearrangement uses TRBV7-8 and TRBJ2-5, with 7 bases matching TRBD1. Material: CD8+ T cells from PBMCs. CDR3 bases: TGTGCCAGCAGCCTGGATGACAGGGTGGGGGAGACCCAGTACTTC. Protein: CASSLDDRVGETQYF.